The entry below describes one T cell receptor beta chain. Its antigen is undetermined. Trimming cost V 5 bases and J 3 bases, with 13 bases left between them. Germline-derived CDR1 and CDR2 are MGHRA and YSYEKL. The CDR3 has 14 residues. Vbeta (60) and Jbeta (13) primers were used in the PCR. The data were produced by immunoSEQ multiplex PCR, yet TCRdb's version contains in-frame clones alone and is incomplete. The sample carries some 100,000 clones, 75% to 85% recorded once. This record belongs to a study of cytomegalovirus exposure and HLA in healthy donors. General study points: By a later analysis, the bulk of CMV-associated TCR beta chains appeared HLA-restricted. Altogether, about 160 TCR beta chains were recorded as cytomegalovirus-associated.

Specimen: PBMCs. The origin of this receptor is a female donor in good health and CMV-seropositive. The chain recombines TRBV4-1 with TRBJ1-2; the D gene is possibly TRBD1 (5 bases). CDR3 in amino acids: CASSAGWRDYGYTF. The CDR3 nucleotides read TGCGCCAGCAGCGCAGGGTGGAGAGACTATGGCTACACCTTC.